This T cell receptor (beta chain) was observed in a study of blood T cell repertoires in COVID-19. The wider study: Samples came from the United States, Italy and Spain, spanning acute and convalescent COVID-19.

Clones were read by immunoSEQ multiplex PCR, and TCRdb kept only the in-frame ones, dropping some. The sample includes some 510,000 clones, 70% to 90% of them seen just once. Germline V gene lookup returns CDR1 SQVTM and CDR2 ANQGSEA. This CDR3 spans 16 amino acids. V shed 3 bases and J shed 1 base, with 13 bases lying between them. Material for sequencing was PBMCs or T cells enriched from blood (not recorded which). The source is a woman between 40 and 55 years old who had recovered from COVID-19. This chain links TRBV29-1 with TRBJ2-6; D may be TRBD1 (5 bases). CDR3: CSVELQATSGANVLTF. CDR3 sequence (DNA): TGCAGCGTTGAGCTACAGGCAACTTCTGGGGCCAACGTCCTGACTTTC.